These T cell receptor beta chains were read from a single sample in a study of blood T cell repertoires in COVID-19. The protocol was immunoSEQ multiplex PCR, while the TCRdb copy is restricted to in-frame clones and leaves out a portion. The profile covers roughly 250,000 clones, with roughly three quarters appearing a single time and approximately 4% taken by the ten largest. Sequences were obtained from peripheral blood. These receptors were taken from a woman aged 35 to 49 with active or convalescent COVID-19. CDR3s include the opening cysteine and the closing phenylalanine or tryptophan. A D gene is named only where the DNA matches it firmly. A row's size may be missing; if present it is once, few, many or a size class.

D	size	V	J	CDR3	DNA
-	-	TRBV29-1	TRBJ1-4	CSVQGAVAEKLFF	TGCAGCGTCCAGGGCGCAGTCGCGGAAAAACTGTTTTTT
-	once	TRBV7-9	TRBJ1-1	CASIPHSGDTEAFF	TGTGCCAGCATCCCACATTCAGGCGACACTGAAGCTTTCTTT
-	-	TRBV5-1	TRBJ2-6	CASSWGGEPGANVLTF	TGCGCCAGCAGCTGGGGAGGCGAACCTGGGGCCAACGTCCTGACTTTC
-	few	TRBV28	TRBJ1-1	CASSPPNTEAFF	TGTGCCAGCAGTCCTCCGAACACTGAAGCTTTCTTT
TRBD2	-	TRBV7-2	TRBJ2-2	CASSNSPGLGAGELFF	TGTGCCAGCAGCAACAGCCCAGGACTAGGGGCCGGGGAGCTGTTTTTT
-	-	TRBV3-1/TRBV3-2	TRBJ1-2	CASSPPTGKDYGYTF	TGTGCCAGCAGCCCCCCCACAGGGAAAGACTATGGCTACACCTTC
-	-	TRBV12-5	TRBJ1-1	CASGLGGLWTEAFF	TGTGCTAGTGGTTTGGGCGGCTTATGGACTGAAGCTTTCTTT
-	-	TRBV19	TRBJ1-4	CASTSLNEKLFF	TGTGCCAGTACCTCCCTAAATGAAAAACTGTTTTTT
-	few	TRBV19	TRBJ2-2	CASSINTYTGELFF	TGTGCCAGTAGTATAAACACCTACACCGGGGAGCTGTTTTTT
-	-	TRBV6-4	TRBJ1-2	CASSDSAQVGNGYTF	TGTGCCAGCAGTGACTCAGCGCAGGTCGGGAATGGCTACACCTTC